This TCR beta chain was sequenced during a study of response to subunit inactivated influenza vaccine. TCRdb reprocessed the RT-PCR reads via MiXCR and lists one record per CDR3 protein. The data contain 450,000 to 600,000 distinct CDR3 sequences, around 8% of them seen just once; the ten biggest clones take up approximately 13%. Per germline, CDR1 GTSNPN and CDR2 SVGIG (reference sequence). J lost 4 bases, V lost 2 bases, and 4 bases had no gene match. CDR3 size: 14 residues. This clonotype was found a few times. The sample here was PBMCs from blood, taken roughly 24 months after vaccination. This TCR was recovered from a man aged 45-69 years who received an inactivated influenza vaccine. The chain combines TRBV30 with TRBJ1-4; 7 bases map to TRBD1. The CDR3 here is CAWSRNRGNEKLFF. The CDR3 DNA sequence: TGTGCCTGGAGTCGGAACAGGGGTAATGAAAAACTGTTTTTT.